These T cell receptor beta chains were read from a single sample in a study of T cells after yellow fever vaccination. TCRdb reprocessed the 5' RACE reads with MiXCR, giving one entry per CDR3 protein. Of fewer than 450,000 distinct CDR3 sequences listed, approximately 4.2% are singletons. Sequenced material: PBMCs, taken 5 days after the yellow fever booster vaccination. All receptors derive from a man between 18 and 35 years old who received the YFV17D yellow fever vaccine. CDR3s include the opening cysteine and the closing phenylalanine or tryptophan. Fields, in order: D gene, V gene, clone size, J gene, CDR3 DNA, CDR3 protein. D genes are given only for firm matches. Only some rows state a clone size, as once, few, many or a class for expanded clones.

.	TRBV19	few	TRBJ2-3	TGTGCCAGTAGTATAGACACAGCCACCACAGATACGCAGTATTTT	CASSIDTATTDTQYF
TRBD2	TRBV7-2	.	TRBJ2-1	TGTGCCAGCAGCGGGACTAGCGGGGGGGCCTTTTACAATGAGCAGTTCTTC	CASSGTSGGAFYNEQFF
TRBD2	TRBV18	few	TRBJ2-3	TGTGCCAGCCGCGTAGCGGGGTTGAGCACAGATACGCAGTATTTT	CASRVAGLSTDTQYF
TRBD1	TRBV5-1	medium-sized	TRBJ2-7	TGCGCCAGCAGCTTTGGACAGGGCAGCGAGCAGTACTTC	CASSFGQGSEQYF
TRBD1	TRBV6-4	many	TRBJ2-3	TGTGCCAGCAGTGACGGACAGGGGGCAGATACGCAGTATTTT	CASSDGQGADTQYF
.	TRBV21-1	.	TRBJ2-5	TGTGCCAGCAGCAGGGAGACTAGCGGATACCAAGAGACCCAGTACTTC	CASSRETSGYQETQYF
TRBD1	TRBV9	.	TRBJ1-2	TGTGCCAGCAGCGTAGTAGGGACAGGGGAATTTGGCTACACCTTC	CASSVVGTGEFGYTF
TRBD1	TRBV29-1	few	TRBJ1-4	TGCAGCACCAGACAGGGGAGTGAAAAACTGTTTTTT	CSTRQGSEKLFF
.	TRBV4-2	few	TRBJ2-1	TGTGCCAGCAGCCAAGTCGGGCGGAAGAAGTACAATGAGCAGTTCTTC	CASSQVGRKKYNEQFF
.	TRBV7-6	many	TRBJ2-2	TGTGCCAGCAGCCGTTCTTCCGGGGGCGCATCCGGGGAGCTGTTTTTT	CASSRSSGGASGELFF
TRBD1	TRBV4-1	few	TRBJ2-7	TGCGCCAGCAGCCAGGGGACAGGGGTCGAGCAGTACTTC	CASSQGTGVEQYF